This T cell receptor (beta chain) came from a study of shared clonotypes between healthy human individuals. Points from the study as a whole: Clonotypes not shared had lower generation probabilities than those common to all four donors.

CD8 cells classed as naive were CD45RO-negative and positively selected for CCR7, excluding terminally differentiated effector memory CD45RA+ cells. Some clones are missing from TCRdb's copy, which holds only in-frame ones; the method was immunoSEQ multiplex PCR. This table has some 580,000 clones, more than 95% appearing once. Concerning this clone itself: The antigen is not known.

CDR1 and CDR2 (germline): MGHRA, YSYEKL. The length of the CDR3 is 15 residues. With 0 bases clipped from V and 7 bases from J, the junction kept 9 bases outside the gene matches. Sequenced input: naive CD8+ T cells sorted from blood. This receptor was obtained from a man aged 25-40 years in good health. The chain uses TRBV4-1 and TRBJ2-7; 7 positions match TRBD1. CDR3 sequence: CASSQEARQGVEQYF. The CDR3 DNA is TGCGCCAGCAGCCAAGAGGCCCGACAGGGCGTGGAGCAGTACTTC.